The rows below give T cell receptor beta chains drawn from one sample of a study of regulatory T cells in long-lasting Graves disease. TCRdb independently ran MiXCR on the multiplex PCR reads; one entry per CDR3 protein. Of hundreds of thousands of distinct CDR3 sequences in the sample, less than 25% are singletons; the top ten hold less than 25%. The material was peripheral blood mononuclear cells (PBMCs), obtained when the disease was refractory, from a patient treated with antithyroid drugs. The receptors originated from a female donor with Graves disease. The CDR3 runs from the conserved cysteine through the conserved F or W. A D gene is named only where the DNA matches it firmly. Size is stated for part of the rows, as once, few or many counts, or as a class when the clone is expanded.

>TRBD1|TRBJ1-1|TRBV10-3|many
CAISPGTGNTEAFF
TGTGCCATCAGTCCCGGGACAGGGAACACTGAAGCTTTCTTT
>.|TRBJ2-7|TRBV5-6|.
CASSDSTGISYEQYF
TGTGCCAGCAGCGACTCTACCGGGATCTCCTACGAGCAGTACTTC
>TRBD1|TRBJ2-6|TRBV6-5|.
CASSYPTTGDSGANVLTF
TGTGCCAGCAGTTACCCAACAACAGGGGACTCTGGGGCCAACGTCCTGACTTTC
>.|TRBJ1-1|TRBV20-1|once
CSAERDFF
TGCAGTGCTGAACGGGATTTCTTT
>TRBD1|TRBJ1-2|TRBV28|many
CASRGQGAYGYTF
TGTGCCAGCAGAGGACAGGGGGCCTATGGCTACACCTTC
>.|TRBJ1-5|TRBV19|.
CASSIGAGWGPNQPQHF
TGTGCCAGTAGTATAGGAGCAGGGTGGGGGCCAAATCAGCCCCAGCATTTT
>TRBD1|TRBJ1-1|TRBV6-1|many
CASSSLTGGSFTEAFF
TGTGCCAGCAGCTCGTTGACAGGGGGCTCGTTTACTGAAGCTTTCTTT
>TRBD2|TRBJ2-7|TRBV27|many
CASSLRRTSGRAGSYEQYF
TGTGCCAGCAGTTTACGGCGGACTAGCGGGAGGGCCGGGTCCTACGAGCAGTACTTC
>.|TRBJ1-4|TRBV19|few
CASSSGGATNEKLFF
TGTGCCAGTAGTTCCGGGGGTGCAACTAATGAAAAACTGTTTTTT
>.|TRBJ2-7|TRBV24-1|few
CATSDAGPFPEQYF
TGTGCCACCAGCGACGCGGGCCCCTTCCCCGAGCAGTACTTC
>TRBD1|TRBJ2-3|TRBV19|many
CASSIGQGGTDTQYF
TGTGCCAGTAGTATAGGACAGGGAGGCACAGATACGCAGTATTTT
>TRBD1|TRBJ1-5|TRBV6-2/TRBV6-3|.
CASSYPSQGAAFGGNQPQHF
TGTGCCAGCAGTTACCCGTCTCAGGGGGCGGCTTTCGGTGGCAATCAGCCCCAGCATTTT
>.|TRBJ2-2|TRBV12-3/TRBV12-4|.
CASSHRGGLPGELFF
TGTGCCAGCAGCCATAGAGGAGGGCTCCCCGGGGAGCTGTTTTTT
>.|TRBJ1-5|TRBV9|.
CASSARGTGQPQHF
TGTGCCAGCAGCGCGAGGGGAACGGGGCAGCCCCAGCATTTT
>.|TRBJ2-5|TRBV15|many
CATSRDPVETQYF
TGTGCCACCAGCAGAGATCCGGTAGAGACCCAGTACTTC
>.|TRBJ2-2|TRBV7-6|.
CASLGNHRELFF
TGTGCCAGCCTGGGAAACCACAGGGAGCTGTTTTTT
>.|TRBJ2-3|TRBV12-3/TRBV12-4|.
CASSPRGGATHRDTQYF
TGTGCCAGCAGTCCCCGGGGAGGTGCCACACACAGAGATACGCAGTATTTT
>TRBD1|TRBJ1-2|TRBV7-2|.
CASSPKTGFSGYTF
TGTGCCAGCAGCCCGAAGACAGGGTTCTCTGGCTACACCTTC
>.|TRBJ1-2|TRBV20-1|few
CSAEPGGYTF
TGCAGTGCAGAGCCCGGGGGCTACACCTTC
>.|TRBJ2-5|TRBV11-2|many
CASSLEGGKTQYF
TGTGCCAGCAGCTTAGAGGGAGGAAAGACCCAGTACTTC
>TRBD1|TRBJ1-5|TRBV6-2/TRBV6-3|many
CASSSGGRGPQHF
TGTGCCAGCAGTTCAGGGGGCCGGGGGCCCCAGCATTTT
>TRBD1|TRBJ2-7|TRBV5-1|many
CASSPGVWTGDHEQYF
TGCGCCAGCAGCCCGGGAGTTTGGACAGGGGACCACGAGCAGTACTTC
>.|TRBJ2-7|TRBV6-1|.
CASRQPDYSYEQYF
TGTGCCAGCAGACAGCCCGACTACTCCTACGAGCAGTACTTC
>.|TRBJ1-4|TRBV5-1|few
CASSPKTGPGNEKLFF
TGCGCCAGCAGCCCTAAGACAGGCCCCGGCAATGAAAAACTGTTTTTT
>.|TRBJ2-7|TRBV5-1|few
CASSSVDSYEQYF
TGTGCCAGCAGCTCCGTGGACAGCTACGAGCAGTACTTC
>TRBD1|TRBJ2-2|TRBV29-1|.
CSVEEGTGTTGELFF
TGCAGCGTTGAAGAGGGGACAGGGACCACCGGGGAGCTGTTTTTT